This TCR beta chain was documented in a study of T cell responses to AZD1222 COVID-19 vaccine. Findings and caveats of the study: Recipients of AZD1222 seropositive at baseline numbered only five or six. Across spike, vaccine-associated CD4 TCRs were found, dominant at 160-218 and 743-854.

As to this clone: What it binds is not known.

The table came from immunoSEQ multiplex PCR; TCRdb's copy has only in-frame clones and leaves some out. Among about 260,000 clones listed, over 90% were seen once. V was clipped by 3 bases and J by 4 bases, with 13 bases between them. CDR3 size: 14 residues. From germline, CDR1 is SGDLS and CDR2 YYNGEE. This material consisted of peripheral blood, taken on day 0 of AZD1222 vaccination. This receptor was obtained from an adult in good health. The chain links TRBV9 to TRBJ1-2; tentative D call: TRBD1 (6 bases). The CDR3 spells CASSERDIRYGYTF. The CDR3 DNA is TGTGCCAGCAGCGAGAGGGACATTCGCTATGGCTACACCTTC.